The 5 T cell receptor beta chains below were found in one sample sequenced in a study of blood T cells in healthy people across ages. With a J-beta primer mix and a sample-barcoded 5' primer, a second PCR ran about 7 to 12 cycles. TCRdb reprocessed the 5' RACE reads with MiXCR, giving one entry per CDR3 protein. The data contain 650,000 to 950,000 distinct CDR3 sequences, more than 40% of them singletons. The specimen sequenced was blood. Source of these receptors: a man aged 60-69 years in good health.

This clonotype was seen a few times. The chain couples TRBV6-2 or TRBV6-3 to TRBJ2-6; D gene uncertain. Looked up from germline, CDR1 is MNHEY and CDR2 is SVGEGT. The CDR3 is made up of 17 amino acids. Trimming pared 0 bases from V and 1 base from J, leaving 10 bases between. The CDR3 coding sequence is TGTGCCAGCAGTTACTCAGTATTCGCTTCTGGGGCCAACGTCCTGACTTTC. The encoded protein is CASSYSVFASGANVLTF.

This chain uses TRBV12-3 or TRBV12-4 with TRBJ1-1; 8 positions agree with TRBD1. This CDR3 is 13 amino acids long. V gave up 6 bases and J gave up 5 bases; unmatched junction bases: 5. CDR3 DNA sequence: TGTGCCAGCAGAAAACAGGGGGAAACTGAAGCTTTCTTT. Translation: CASRKQGETEAFF.

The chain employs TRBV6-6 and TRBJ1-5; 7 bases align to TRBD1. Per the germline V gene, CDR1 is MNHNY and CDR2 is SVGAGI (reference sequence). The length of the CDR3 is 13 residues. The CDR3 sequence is CTIRQGLNQPQHF. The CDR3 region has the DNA TGTACCATCCGACAGGGCTTGAATCAGCCCCAGCATTTT.

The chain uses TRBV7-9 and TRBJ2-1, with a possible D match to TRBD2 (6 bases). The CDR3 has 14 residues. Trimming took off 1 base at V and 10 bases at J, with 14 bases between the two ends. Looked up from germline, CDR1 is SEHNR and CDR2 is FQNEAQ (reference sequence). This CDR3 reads CASSLGRGAGEQFF. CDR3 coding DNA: TGTGCCAGCAGCTTAGGCCGCGGGGCGGGGGAGCAGTTCTTC.

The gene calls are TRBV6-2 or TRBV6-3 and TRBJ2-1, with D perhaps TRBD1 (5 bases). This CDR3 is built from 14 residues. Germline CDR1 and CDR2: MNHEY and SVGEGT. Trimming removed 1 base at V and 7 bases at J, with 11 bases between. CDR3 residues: CASSYWTTLNEQFF. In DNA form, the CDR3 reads TGTGCCAGCAGTTACTGGACAACCCTGAATGAGCAGTTCTTC.